One sample yielded the 5 T cell receptor beta chains listed below, sequenced in a study of blood T cell repertoires in COVID-19. TCRdb's table, derived via immunoSEQ multiplex PCR, lists solely in-frame clones and lacks some. The repertoire includes hundreds of thousands of clones, about 90% of them detected once, and roughly a tenth sits in the top ten. The sample comprised PBMCs or T cells enriched from blood (not recorded which). The receptors derive from a young woman who had recovered from COVID-19.

V usage is TRBV7-9 and J usage is TRBJ2-1, with D hard to call. V gave up 6 bases and J gave up 8 bases, with 20 bases separating them. Germline lookup yields CDR1 SEHNR and CDR2 FQNEAQ (reference sequence). The CDR3 is 15 amino acids. CDR3 bases: TGTGCCAGCAGGCCTCCTCTTAGCATACCCGATGAGCAGTTCTTC. This translates into CASRPPLSIPDEQFF.

The chain links TRBV28 to TRBJ2-7; 7 bases map to TRBD1. Germline-derived CDR1 and CDR2 are MDHEN and SYDVKM. V gave up 2 bases and J gave up 6 bases; unmatched junction bases: 10. This CDR3 has 15 residues. In DNA form, the CDR3 reads TGTGCCAGCAGTTTAAAGGGGGCGGTTACGAGCGAGCAGTACTTC. Translating gives CASSLKGAVTSEQYF.

The count of this clone is one. V is TRBV11-2 and J is TRBJ2-5; TRBD1 might be the D (5 bases). Germline-derived CDR1 and CDR2 are SGHAT and FQNNGV. This CDR3 has 16 amino acids. V lost 5 bases and J 3 bases, leaving 19 bases between the germline ends. CDR3 amino acids: CASSPRGEGEEETQYF. DNA of the CDR3: TGTGCCAGCAGCCCCAGAGGTGAAGGGGAAGAAGAGACCCAGTACTTC.

The chain employs TRBV4-3 and TRBJ1-6; no clear D gene. Per germline, CDR1 LGHNA and CDR2 YSLEER. This CDR3 spans 17 amino acids. V dropped 1 base and J dropped 0 bases, with 10 bases sitting between them. The CDR3 DNA reads as TGCGCCAGCAGCCAAGTTGAAGGGAGCTCCTATAATTCACCCCTCCACTTT. Residues: CASSQVEGSSYNSPLHF.

This chain connects TRBV9 to TRBJ2-1; TRBD2 might be the D (5 bases). The CDR3 length is 16 residues. Germline V CDR1 and CDR2: SGDLS, YYNGEE. V lost 3 bases and J 2 bases, leaving 15 bases between the germline ends. The CDR3 is CASSAGLGSPYNEQFF. The CDR3 DNA sequence: TGTGCCAGCAGCGCGGGTCTTGGGAGTCCCTACAATGAGCAGTTCTTC.